This TCR beta chain was found in a study of cytomegalovirus exposure and HLA in healthy donors (dated 2017 in TCRdb). For the study in its entirety: According to an earlier analysis of 587 of the donors, about 180 million T cells yielded 117 million unique TCR beta sequences and approximately 300 Gb of sequence data. The study used immunosequencing to profile the T cell repertoires of approximately 640 subjects and linked those repertoires to cytomegalovirus serostatus. Alongside the repertoire data, information on donor age, sex, ethnicity and CMV serostatus was compiled. Across around 400 genotyped donors of the cohort, an average of approximately 240,000 unique TCR beta nucleotide sequences per donor were sequenced, and 15% to 20% of those sequences were non-productive. The study aimed to test whether signatures of past pathogen exposure could be identified by cataloging public T cell receptors. In a later genetic analysis, genome-wide SNP genotypes for about three fifths of the roughly 670 donors were used, and that subset was treated as a discovery cohort. Because of strong linkage in the cohort, five DR-DQ haplotypes were treated as single units for association and clustering. An earlier analysis of approximately 640 of the donors applied high-throughput TCR beta sequencing to assess whether each TCR beta V gene segment acted as functional or pseudogenic. Besides the first cohort of 666 subjects, a separate validation cohort made up of 95 to 150 different subjects was used. The genetic ancestry cluster associated with self-reported Caucasian donors included roughly 84% of the roughly 360 genotyped donors. Every repertoire in the discovery cohort had been generated on one and the same sequencing platform. The later analysis used no new phenotypic data to find candidate immune exposures, relying instead on TCR beta sequences and their occurrence across donors. To study patterns of TCR occurrence, a later analysis re-analyzed previously published TCR beta repertoires from several hundred donors and added high-resolution HLA genotyping. HLA typing covered class I and class II loci at four-digit resolution. To predict cytomegalovirus infection status, the study brought together high-throughput TCR immunosequencing, statistical association of individual TCRs with disease status, and machine learning. Typing coverage varied by locus: roughly 629-640 donors for A, B, C, DRB1 and DQB1; roughly 510 for DQA1; around 570 for DPA1; some 470 for DPB1. An early release covering roughly 600 HLA-typed donors comprised approximately 290 gigabases of sequencing data and 65 million to 100 million unique TCR sequences. The paper as a whole reports these results and caveats: Linkage disequilibrium might explain the correlated functional status among segregating V segments, but an unknown experimental factor could not be excluded. According to a later analysis, TCR association rates differed among HLA loci, with DRB1 alleles showing the most associated TCRs and HLA-C alleles showing the fewest. The classifier was reported to diagnose cytomegalovirus status with high specificity and sensitivity in both the original and validation cohorts. According to a later analysis, most CMV-associated TCR beta chains appeared to be HLA-restricted, and the HLA associations seemed to be driven largely by CMV exposure. Compared with the roughly 700-donor mean, donors in an Asian-associated ancestry cluster had fewer N-insertions in productive TCRs, according to a later genetic analysis. A further reported finding was that TCR beta sequences accurately predicted the HLA-A and HLA-B alleles for most subjects in the first cohort. The earlier analysis of fewer than 750 of the donors excluded 15 to 20 rarely observed V segments, including chromosome 9 orphons, because counts were too low. In a later analysis, several top co-occurrence clusters were reported to appear linked to parvovirus B19, influenza, CMV and Epstein-Barr virus. While some public TCRs were present in many individuals, most TCR sequences turned up only very rarely across donors. A cluster of highly shared sequence variants was judged likely to be a technical artifact of the sequencing pipeline. The 87-base-pair reads could not distinguish some IMGT-functional V segments, including TRBV6-2 and TRBV6-3, so those segments were excluded. HLA typing was unavailable for some donors at each locus, so association tests used only the typed subset. CMV serostatus was the only immune exposure information available for the cohort. When HLA alleles, especially DR and DQ, strongly co-occurred, attributing TCR associations to individual alleles was difficult. An association between a missense DCLRE1C variant and V-gene and J-gene trimming of TCR beta chains was found in a later genetic analysis and replicated in an independent cohort. In a later analysis, HLA-associated TCR beta chains showed more clonal expansion and lower generation probabilities than non-associated chains that were equally common. At a false discovery rate of 0.05, a later analysis linked about 16,000 TCR beta sequences to specific HLA alleles. Presence/absence analyses assumed roughly uniform sequencing depth across donors, an assumption that may not hold. In an earlier analysis of some 640 of the donors, most TCR beta V segments were observed in productive rearrangements about 87% or about 30% of the time, broadly matching IMGT annotations. The cohort was sequenced for TCR beta chains only, and without alpha or paired-chain data the features that could be detected were limited. According to the authors, the approach could potentially be generalized to other disease states and immunological phenotypes. The study listed 164 TCR beta chains as associated with cytomegalovirus. In vitro tests confirmed that a few of the cytomegalovirus-associated TCR beta chains recognize cytomegalovirus antigens.

Note on this clone: No antigen is known for it. Base-call qualities are not available, and no considerably larger clone is one nucleotide away.

The cohort was made up of around 720 healthy bone marrow donors. At the time of sampling, every cohort member was nominally healthy, though immune exposures that went unrecorded were likely present. The donor tested CMV seronegative and was one of the 352 seronegative cohort members. A peripheral blood sample was provided by each donor, and peripheral blood mononuclear cells were used for TCR beta sequencing. Genomic DNA extraction from the blood cell samples was performed with the Qiagen DNeasy Blood Extraction Kit. The library was built by means of the immunoSEQ multiplex PCR assay. For the multiplex PCR, a mixture combining 60 forward primers for TCR Vbeta segments and 13 reverse primers for TCR Jbeta segments was used. A multiplex PCR assay on genomic DNA amplified the CDR3 region of rearranged TCR beta genes. The amplified TCR beta libraries were sequenced on the Illumina HiSeq System as 87-base-pair reads. The study's processing was this. Across the 600 to 700 repertoires, a later analysis counted approximately 83 million unique TCR beta chains, around 11 million of which were shared by at least two donors. To remove PCR and sequencing errors, raw reads were error-corrected and collapsed into unique sequences using a nearest-neighbor algorithm that merged closely related sequences. V, D and J gene segments were assigned by aligning CDR3 sequences to IMGT reference sequences. Each retained sequence needed at least a six-nucleotide match to both a V gene segment and a J gene segment. A rearrangement was called productive if the CDR3 had no stop codons and remained in frame with V and J, and every other rearrangement was called non-productive. CDR3 was defined according to IMGT convention as the region running from the second conserved V-encoded cysteine to the conserved J-encoded phenylalanine. The earlier analysis of about 560 of the donors excluded any sequence lacking an unambiguous match to a single V gene segment. In an earlier analysis of around 590 of the donors, a V segment was called functional when productive rearrangements were above 56.7%, and segregating when the standard deviation between donors exceeded 5%. A statistical classification framework was developed to diagnose cytomegalovirus status using the catalog of TCR beta chain sequences. In a later analysis, V and J genes were assigned by comparing TCR nucleotide sequences against IMGT/GENE-DB human TR gene sequences. Using the TCRdist pipeline, a later analysis assigned CDR3 sequences along with most-parsimonious VDJ recombination scenarios. A later analysis defined each TCR beta chain by its CDR3 amino acid sequence plus V-gene family, and excluded reads lacking a unique V-gene family. In a later analysis, fewer than 650 highly shared, low-generation-probability nucleotide sequences were removed to address suspected cross-contamination and a sequencing artifact. For each public chain, a later analysis derived a clonal expansion index from normalized ranks of inferred template counts within each repertoire. Generation probabilities in a later analysis came from a VDJ recombination model fitted to out-of-frame rearrangements, and those results were checked against IGoR. Hypergeometric tests were used in a later analysis to score TCR-TCR, TCR-HLA and TCR-CMV co-occurrence, with a repertoire-size bias correction applied to the TCR pairs. To estimate false discovery rates, a later analysis permuted the HLA or CMV assignments 20 times. In a later analysis, co-occurring TCRs were grouped with DBSCAN, and TCRdist sequence similarity was added when clustering was performed within HLA-allele-positive subsets. Co-occurrence clustering excluded repertoires with fewer than 30,000 or more than 120,000 public chains, plus five with anomalous nucleotide sharing. Sourced from immuneACCESS, this table was stored by TCRdb with only in-frame sequences that have V and J called. A share of the clones is absent; for the studies checked, an unresolved V gene accounts for under half, and the remainder has no known explanation. V and J calls and clone size come straight from that table; D and trimming were deduced from the DNA. This sample holds roughly 180,000 clones; about 79% were observed only once. Of the sample, roughly 1.5% falls within the top ten clones.

The cysteine opens and the phenylalanine closes a CDR3 of 14 amino acids. Just the 42-base CDR3 DNA is kept, in frame starting at base 1. CDR1 and CDR2, per the germline V gene, are SNHLY and FYNNEI. V loses 4 bases, J loses 4 bases, and the germline ends lie 13 bases apart. Sequenced sample: PBMCs. This TCR derives from a man aged 18 to 35 in good health and CMV-seronegative. Rearrangement joined TRBV2 to TRBJ1-1; D gene: possibly TRBD1, on 6 matching bases. CDR3 region: CASSAMGGATEAFF. The DNA sequence is given as TGTGCCAGCAGTGCAATGGGGGGGGCCACTGAAGCTTTCTTT.